This T cell receptor (beta chain) was obtained from a study of T cell repertoires in cytomegalovirus infection. For the study at large: In public TCR beta signatures, there were indications of both CMV infection and matching HLA type. Whole-study results and caveats: HLA-C-restricted CMV-specific TCR beta clonotypes prevailed in the ex vivo response.

TCRdb passed the reads through MiXCR, listing each CDR3 protein once. Found here are approximately 250,000 distinct CDR3 sequences, about 7% of them singletons; the top ten hold roughly 6.5%. This clonotype was counted many times. The antigen is not known. Sequenced sample: PBMCs. The clonotype comes from a human donor in good health (CMV status not recorded). Some clones in this sample may be carry-over from other donors' samples.

The CDR3 nucleotides read TGTGCCAGCAGTTTAGGAACCCACGGACCTCGAGAGACCCAGTACTTC. Its protein product is CASSLGTHGPRETQYF. V usage is TRBV28 and J usage is TRBJ2-5, with D unresolved. V shed 2 bases and J shed 4 bases, with 17 bases lying between them. Germline CDR1 reads MDHEN; CDR2 reads SYDVKM. This CDR3 is 16 amino acids long.